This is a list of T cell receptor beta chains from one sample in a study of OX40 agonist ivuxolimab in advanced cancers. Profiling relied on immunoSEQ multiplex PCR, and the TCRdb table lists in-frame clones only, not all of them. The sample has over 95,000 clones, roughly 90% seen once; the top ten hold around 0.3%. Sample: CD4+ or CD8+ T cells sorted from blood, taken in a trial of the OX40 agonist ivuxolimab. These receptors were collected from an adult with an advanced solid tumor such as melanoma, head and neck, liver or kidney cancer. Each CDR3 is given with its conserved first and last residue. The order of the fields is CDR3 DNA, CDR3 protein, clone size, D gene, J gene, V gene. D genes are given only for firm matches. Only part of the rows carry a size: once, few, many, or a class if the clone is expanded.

TGTGCCAGCAGCTTAGGGGCGGGGTTGGGGGAGACCCAGTACTTC	CASSLGAGLGETQYF	once	-	TRBJ2-5	TRBV7-2
TGCGCCAGCAGCCAAGATTATGGGTTAGCAGAAAAACTGTTTTTT	CASSQDYGLAEKLFF	-	-	TRBJ1-4	TRBV4-3
TGCGCCAGCAAAAAAGGGACAGGCTACGAGCAGTACTTC	CASKKGTGYEQYF	-	TRBD1	TRBJ2-7	TRBV10-2
TGCGCCAGCAGCCGCAATAACCTAGCGGGAAACCCGACAGATACGCAGTATTTT	CASSRNNLAGNPTDTQYF	-	TRBD2	TRBJ2-3	TRBV4-3
TGCAGTGTAGCCAAAAACATTCAGTACTTC	CSVAKNIQYF	once	-	TRBJ2-4	TRBV20-1
TGTGCCAGCAGCCCCCCCGGGACAGGGGAAAGTCAGCAGTTCTTC	CASSPPGTGESQQFF	-	TRBD1	TRBJ2-1	TRBV28
TGCAGCGCCAAAAGGGGGGGAAACTACGAGCAGTACTTC	CSAKRGGNYEQYF	once	-	TRBJ2-7	TRBV29-1
TGTGCCGCCGGGACAGGGGGCCCCACTGAAGCTTTCTTT	CAAGTGGPTEAFF	-	TRBD1	TRBJ1-1	TRBV2
TGCAGCGCCAAGGGTGCGGGCGGACAGGGGGGCGAGCAGTACTTC	CSAKGAGGQGGEQYF	-	TRBD1	TRBJ2-7	TRBV29-1
TGTGCCAGCAGTGAGGGACAGGCCAATCTACTACCTATCTACGAGCAGTACTTC	CASSEGQANLLPIYEQYF	-	TRBD1	TRBJ2-7	TRBV28
TGTGCCAGCACTCGGGGTCCTGGAAACACCATATATTTT	CASTRGPGNTIYF	-	-	TRBJ1-3	TRBV28
TGTGCCAGCTCACTCTTGCCCCTCCCGACGGGGAAGGGGTACGAGCAGTACTTC	CASSLLPLPTGKGYEQYF	-	-	TRBJ2-7	TRBV18
TGTGCCAGCAGTGAAACCAGGACAGGCCGGGAGACCCAGTACTTC	CASSETRTGRETQYF	-	TRBD1	TRBJ2-5	TRBV2
TGCGCCAGCAGCTTGGGCTTCGAGCAGTACTTC	CASSLGFEQYF	-	-	TRBJ2-7	TRBV5-1
TGCGCCAGCAGCCTCACCCCCCGCAAGGTAAAATGCTACGAGCAGTACTTC	CASSLTPRKVKCYEQYF	-	-	TRBJ2-7	TRBV4-3
TGCGCCAGCAGTCAGCACAGGGGGCCCCATCTTCGCGAGCAGTTCTTC	CASSQHRGPHLREQFF	-	TRBD1	TRBJ2-1	TRBV23-1
TGTGCCAGCAGTCTTGGGCGGCGGTCTGAAGCTTTCTTT	CASSLGRRSEAFF	-	-	TRBJ1-1	TRBV28
TGCGCCAGCAGCTTAGGCGGAAGCTCCTACAATGAGCAGTTCTTC	CASSLGGSSYNEQFF	once	-	TRBJ2-1	TRBV5-1
TGTGCCAGTAGTATGGGGGGACTAGCGGGAGCAGGTGAGCAGTTCTTC	CASSMGGLAGAGEQFF	-	TRBD2	TRBJ2-1	TRBV19
TGTGCCAGCAGTATAGGGGGGGGTTCTCCTGGAAACACCATATATTTT	CASSIGGGSPGNTIYF	once	-	TRBJ1-3	TRBV28
TGTGCCAGCTACGAAAGGGCGTACGAGCAGTACTTC	CASYERAYEQYF	-	-	TRBJ2-7	TRBV6-6
TGTGCCTGGACCTTGGACAGCAGCTCCTACAATGAGCAGTTCTTC	CAWTLDSSSYNEQFF	-	-	TRBJ2-1	TRBV30
TGCAGCGTTGACTACGGAACAGATACGCAGTATTTT	CSVDYGTDTQYF	-	-	TRBJ2-3	TRBV29-1
TGCGCCAGCAGCACGGGACTAGCGGGAATAAGTGAGCAGTTCTTC	CASSTGLAGISEQFF	-	TRBD2	TRBJ2-1	TRBV5-1
TGTGCCAGCAGCCCCCGGTCCCTTGGCGAGCAGTACTTC	CASSPRSLGEQYF	-	-	TRBJ2-7	TRBV14
TGTGCCAGCAGCTTACGGCACGGCGGGGAGCTGTTTTTT	CASSLRHGGELFF	-	-	TRBJ2-2	TRBV11-2
TGTGCCAGCAGCGCAAGGCCCTCTGGGGCCAACGTCCTGACTTTC	CASSARPSGANVLTF	-	-	TRBJ2-6	TRBV7-2
TGTGCCAGCAACAGGGCCCGCCTTAACAATGAGCAGTTCTTC	CASNRARLNNEQFF	-	-	TRBJ2-1	TRBV2
TGTGCCTGGAGTAGAACAGGGCCCCATCAGCCCCAGCATTTT	CAWSRTGPHQPQHF	-	-	TRBJ1-5	TRBV30
TGTGCCAGCAGTCTTAGCGGGAGAGCCTACAATGAGCAGTTCTTC	CASSLSGRAYNEQFF	-	TRBD2	TRBJ2-1	TRBV28
TGTGCCAGCAGCGTGGGGGGACTAGCGGGAAGCACAGATACGCAGTATTTT	CASSVGGLAGSTDTQYF	-	TRBD2	TRBJ2-3	TRBV7-6
TGTGCCAGTAGTATATTTAGAGGGTCGGATATCGAAGAAGCTTTCTTT	CASSIFRGSDIEEAFF	-	-	TRBJ1-1	TRBV19
TGTGCCAGCAGCCTCGTAGGACAGGAGAATTACGAGCAGTACTTC	CASSLVGQENYEQYF	-	TRBD1	TRBJ2-7	TRBV28
TGTGCCAGCAGAATTACAGGGCGCACCGGGGAGCTGTTTTTT	CASRITGRTGELFF	-	-	TRBJ2-2	TRBV28
TGTGCCTGGAATTTAGCGGGAGTGGGAGCAGATACGCAGTATTTT	CAWNLAGVGADTQYF	once	TRBD2	TRBJ2-3	TRBV30
TGTGCCAGCACTCCGGGGGGGGTCCTTAATGAAAAACTGTTTTTT	CASTPGGVLNEKLFF	-	-	TRBJ1-4	TRBV2
TGCGCCAGCAGCCACCGGGACGGCCTCGAGCAGTACTTC	CASSHRDGLEQYF	-	-	TRBJ2-7	TRBV5-1
TGTGCCAGCAGCTTATTTGCGGGACTGTCTATATATGAGCAGTTCTTC	CASSLFAGLSIYEQFF	-	-	TRBJ2-1	TRBV11-2
TGTGCCAGCACCCGGGGAACCACCGGGGAGCTGTTTTTT	CASTRGTTGELFF	-	-	TRBJ2-2	TRBV27
TGTGCCAGCAGTGGTAACAGGCTCACAGATACGCAGTATTTT	CASSGNRLTDTQYF	once	-	TRBJ2-3	TRBV6-5
TGCGCCAGCAGCCTTACCACAGATACGCAGTATTTT	CASSLTTDTQYF	-	-	TRBJ2-3	TRBV5-1
TGTGCCAGCTCAAGACAGGGAAACTACGAGCAGTACTTC	CASSRQGNYEQYF	once	TRBD1	TRBJ2-7	TRBV18
TGTGCCTCCCGACCCCTGGACACCGGGGAGCTGTTTTTT	CASRPLDTGELFF	-	-	TRBJ2-2	TRBV5-3
TGTGCCAGCAGGAAACCGAGCTCCTACGAGCAGTACTTC	CASRKPSSYEQYF	-	-	TRBJ2-7	TRBV6-5
TGTGCCAGCTCCGACAGGAAATCCTACGAGCAGTACTTC	CASSDRKSYEQYF	-	-	TRBJ2-7	TRBV7-9
TGTGCCAGCAGCAACAGAGGACAGGGAGGCGGCTATGGCTACACCTTC	CASSNRGQGGGYGYTF	-	TRBD1	TRBJ1-2	TRBV9
TGTGCCAGCAGCGCGGACCATAGCGGGCAGTACTTC	CASSADHSGQYF	-	-	TRBJ2-7	TRBV5-4
TGTGCCAGCAGCTTAGCCCGACAGGAGAACTACAATGAGCAGTTCTTC	CASSLARQENYNEQFF	-	-	TRBJ2-1	TRBV13
TGTGCCAGCTCACCAAGGACTACGGTCTCCTACGAGCAGTACTTC	CASSPRTTVSYEQYF	-	-	TRBJ2-7	TRBV18
TGTGCCAGCAGCTTACTGCTAGTTGAGCAGTTCTTC	CASSLLLVEQFF	-	-	TRBJ2-1	TRBV11-1
TGCGCCAGCAGCTTTAGCGGGAGGCCCACCGGGGAGCTGTTTTTT	CASSFSGRPTGELFF	-	TRBD2	TRBJ2-2	TRBV5-1
TGTGCCAGCAGCTTAGCCCTCAGGGGGGGTCAGCCCCAGCATTTT	CASSLALRGGQPQHF	-	TRBD1	TRBJ1-5	TRBV7-2
TGTGCCAGTAGGGGATTAGACGGTAACTATGACTACACCTTC	CASRGLDGNYDYTF	once	-	TRBJ1-2	TRBV19